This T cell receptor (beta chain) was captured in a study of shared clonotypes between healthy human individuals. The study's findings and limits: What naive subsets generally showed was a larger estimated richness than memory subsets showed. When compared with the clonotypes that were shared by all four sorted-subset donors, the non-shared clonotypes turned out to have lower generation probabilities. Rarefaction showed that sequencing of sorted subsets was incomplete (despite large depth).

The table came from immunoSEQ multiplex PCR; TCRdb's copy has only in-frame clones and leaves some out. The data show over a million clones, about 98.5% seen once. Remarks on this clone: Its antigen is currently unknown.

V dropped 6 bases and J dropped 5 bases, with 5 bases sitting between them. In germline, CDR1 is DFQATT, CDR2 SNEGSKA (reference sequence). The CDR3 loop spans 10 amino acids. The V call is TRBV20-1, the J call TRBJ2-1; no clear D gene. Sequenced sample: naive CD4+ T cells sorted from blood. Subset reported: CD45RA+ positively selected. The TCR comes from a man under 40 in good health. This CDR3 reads CSAADNEQFF. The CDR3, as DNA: TGCAGTGCGGCTGACAATGAGCAGTTCTTC.